Sequencing of this T cell receptor beta chain was carried out in a study of T cell changes during pregnancy in multiple sclerosis. The ends lost 5 bases at V and 6 bases at J; junction bases unmatched: 6. The CDR3 runs 14 residues. Germline CDR1 is MDHEN and CDR2 is SYDVKM. Profiled with immunoSEQ multiplex PCR; TCRdb holds only in-frame clones, not every one. This sample has about 67,000 clones, with approximately 90% found just once. This chain connects TRBV28 to TRBJ1-5, with 8 bases fitting TRBD1. The sequence was collected from a female donor with multiple sclerosis, enrolled in a pregnancy study. Sequences were derived from peripheral blood, sampled after pregnancy. The CDR3: CASSPQGGGQPQHF. For the CDR3, the DNA is TGTGCCAGCAGTCCACAGGGGGGTGGTCAGCCCCAGCATTTT.